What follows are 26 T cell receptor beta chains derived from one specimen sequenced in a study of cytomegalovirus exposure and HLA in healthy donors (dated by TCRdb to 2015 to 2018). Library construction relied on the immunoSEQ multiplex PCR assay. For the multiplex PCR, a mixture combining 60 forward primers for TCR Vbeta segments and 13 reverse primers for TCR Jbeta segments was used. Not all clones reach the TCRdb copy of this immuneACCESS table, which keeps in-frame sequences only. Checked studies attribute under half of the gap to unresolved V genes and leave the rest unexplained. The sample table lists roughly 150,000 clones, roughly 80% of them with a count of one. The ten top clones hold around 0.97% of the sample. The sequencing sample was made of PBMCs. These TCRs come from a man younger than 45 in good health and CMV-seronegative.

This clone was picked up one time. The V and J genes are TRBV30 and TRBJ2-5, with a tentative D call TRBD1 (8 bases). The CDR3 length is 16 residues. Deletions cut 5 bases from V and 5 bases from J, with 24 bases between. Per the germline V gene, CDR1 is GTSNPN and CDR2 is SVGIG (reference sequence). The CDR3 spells CAWGPAGTGWGETQYF. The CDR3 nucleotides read TGTGCCTGGGGACCAGCGGGGACAGGCTGGGGCGAGACCCAGTACTTC.

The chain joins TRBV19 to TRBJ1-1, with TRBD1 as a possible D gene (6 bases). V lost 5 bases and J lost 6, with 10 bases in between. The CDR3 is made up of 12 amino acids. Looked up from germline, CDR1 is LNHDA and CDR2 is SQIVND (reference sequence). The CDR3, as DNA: TGTGCCAGTAGTTCCCACAGGGCTGAAGCTTTCTTT. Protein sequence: CASSSHRAEAFF.

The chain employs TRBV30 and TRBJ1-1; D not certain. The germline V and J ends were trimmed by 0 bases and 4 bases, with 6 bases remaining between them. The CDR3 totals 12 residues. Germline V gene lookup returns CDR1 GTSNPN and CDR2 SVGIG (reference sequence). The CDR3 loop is CAWSVTGTEAFF. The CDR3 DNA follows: TGTGCCTGGAGTGTAACGGGCACTGAAGCTTTCTTT.

This CDR3 reads CASSLRTVQETQYF. CDR3 sequence (DNA): TGCGCCAGCAGCCTCCGGACAGTCCAAGAGACCCAGTACTTC. J is TRBJ2-5 and V is TRBV5-1, with a possible D match to TRBD1 (6 bases). Germline V gene lookup returns CDR1 SGHRS and CDR2 YFSETQ. V lost 4 bases and J lost 1, with 11 bases in between. The CDR3 loop spans 14 amino acids.

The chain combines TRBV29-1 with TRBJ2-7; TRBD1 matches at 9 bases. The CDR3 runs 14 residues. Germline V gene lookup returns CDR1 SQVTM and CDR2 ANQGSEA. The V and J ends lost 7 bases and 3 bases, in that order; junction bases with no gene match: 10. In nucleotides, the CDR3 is TGCAGCGCCATGGGTATGGGACAGGGCTACGAGCAGTACTTC. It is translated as CSAMGMGQGYEQYF.

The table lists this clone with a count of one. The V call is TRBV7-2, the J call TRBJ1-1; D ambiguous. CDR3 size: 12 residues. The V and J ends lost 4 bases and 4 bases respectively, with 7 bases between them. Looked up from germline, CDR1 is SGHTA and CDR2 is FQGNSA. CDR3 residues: CASSWSSTEAFF. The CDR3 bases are TGTGCCAGCAGCTGGTCGAGCACTGAAGCTTTCTTT.

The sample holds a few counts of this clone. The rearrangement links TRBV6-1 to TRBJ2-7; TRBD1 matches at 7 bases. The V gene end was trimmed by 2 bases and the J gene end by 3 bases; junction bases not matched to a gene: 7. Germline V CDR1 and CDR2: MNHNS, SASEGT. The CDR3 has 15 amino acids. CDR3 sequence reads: CASSETLGQFYEQYF. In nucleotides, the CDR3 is TGTGCCAGCAGTGAAACCTTGGGACAGTTCTACGAGCAGTACTTC.

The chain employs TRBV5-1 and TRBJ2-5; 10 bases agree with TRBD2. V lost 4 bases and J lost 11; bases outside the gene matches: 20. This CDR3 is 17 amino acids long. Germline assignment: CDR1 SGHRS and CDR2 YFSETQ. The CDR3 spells CASSSLLAGTLTGEQYF. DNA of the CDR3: TGCGCCAGCAGCAGCCTACTAGCGGGAACCCTCACAGGAGAGCAGTACTTC.

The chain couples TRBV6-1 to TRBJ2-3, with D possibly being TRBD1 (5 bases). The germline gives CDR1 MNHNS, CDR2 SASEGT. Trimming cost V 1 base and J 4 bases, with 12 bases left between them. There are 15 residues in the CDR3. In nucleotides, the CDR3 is TGTGCCAGCAGTGAAGACAGACAGACGTCAGATACGCAGTATTTT. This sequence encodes CASSEDRQTSDTQYF.

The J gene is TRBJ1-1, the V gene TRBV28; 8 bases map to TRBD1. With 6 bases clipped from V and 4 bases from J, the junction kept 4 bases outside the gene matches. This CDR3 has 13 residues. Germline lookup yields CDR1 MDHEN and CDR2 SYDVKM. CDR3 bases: TGTGCCAGCAGGGGGGACAGGTTCACTGAAGCTTTCTTT. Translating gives CASRGDRFTEAFF.

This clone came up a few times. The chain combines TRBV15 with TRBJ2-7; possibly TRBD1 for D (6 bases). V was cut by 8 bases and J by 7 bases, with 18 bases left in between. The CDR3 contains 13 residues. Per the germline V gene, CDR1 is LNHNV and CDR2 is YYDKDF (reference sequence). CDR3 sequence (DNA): TGTGCCACCGCAGGGGCCGTCCTAGGTGAGCAGTACTTC. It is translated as CATAGAVLGEQYF.

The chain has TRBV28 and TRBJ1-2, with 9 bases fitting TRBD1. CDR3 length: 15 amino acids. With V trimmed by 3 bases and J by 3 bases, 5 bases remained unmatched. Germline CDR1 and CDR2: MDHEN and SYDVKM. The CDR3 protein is CASSLGDREHYGYTF. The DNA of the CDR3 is TGTGCCAGCAGTTTGGGGGACAGGGAGCACTATGGCTACACCTTC.

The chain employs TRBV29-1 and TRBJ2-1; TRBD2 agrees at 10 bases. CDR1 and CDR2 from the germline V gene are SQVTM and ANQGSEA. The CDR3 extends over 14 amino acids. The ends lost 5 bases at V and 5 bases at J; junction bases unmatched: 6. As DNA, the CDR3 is TGCAGCGTTTACGGGACTAGCGTACACAATGAGCAGTTCTTC. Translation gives CSVYGTSVHNEQFF.

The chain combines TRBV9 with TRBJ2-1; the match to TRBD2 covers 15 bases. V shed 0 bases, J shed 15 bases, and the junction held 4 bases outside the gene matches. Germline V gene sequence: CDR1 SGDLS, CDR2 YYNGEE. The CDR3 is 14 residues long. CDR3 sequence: CASSVGTSGGASFF. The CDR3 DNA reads TGTGCCAGCAGCGTAGGGACTAGCGGGGGGGCCTCGTTCTTC.

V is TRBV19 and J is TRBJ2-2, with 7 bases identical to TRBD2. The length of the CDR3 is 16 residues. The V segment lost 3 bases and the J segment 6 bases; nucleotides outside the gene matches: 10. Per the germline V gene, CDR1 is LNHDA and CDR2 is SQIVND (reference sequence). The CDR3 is CASSIPWLAVSGELFF. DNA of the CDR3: TGTGCCAGTAGTATCCCATGGCTAGCGGTGTCCGGGGAGCTGTTTTTT.

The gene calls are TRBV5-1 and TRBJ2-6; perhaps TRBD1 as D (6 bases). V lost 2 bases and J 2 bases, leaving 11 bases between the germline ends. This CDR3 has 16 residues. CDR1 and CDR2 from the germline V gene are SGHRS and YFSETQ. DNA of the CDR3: TGCGCCAGCAGCTTACAGGGTATGGCTGGGGCCAACGTCCTGACTTTC. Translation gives CASSLQGMAGANVLTF.

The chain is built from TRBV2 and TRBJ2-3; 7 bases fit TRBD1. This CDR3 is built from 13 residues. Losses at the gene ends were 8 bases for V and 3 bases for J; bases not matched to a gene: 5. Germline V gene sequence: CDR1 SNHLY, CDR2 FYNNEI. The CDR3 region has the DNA TGTGCCAGCGTAGAGGGGGCGACAGATACGCAGTATTTT. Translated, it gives CASVEGATDTQYF.

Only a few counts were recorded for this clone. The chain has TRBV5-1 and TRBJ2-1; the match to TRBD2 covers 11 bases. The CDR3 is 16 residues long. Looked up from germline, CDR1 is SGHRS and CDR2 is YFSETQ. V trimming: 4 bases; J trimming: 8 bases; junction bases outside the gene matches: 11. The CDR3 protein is CASSTGTSGYNDEQFF. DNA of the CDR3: TGCGCCAGCAGCACCGGGACTAGCGGATACAATGATGAGCAGTTCTTC.

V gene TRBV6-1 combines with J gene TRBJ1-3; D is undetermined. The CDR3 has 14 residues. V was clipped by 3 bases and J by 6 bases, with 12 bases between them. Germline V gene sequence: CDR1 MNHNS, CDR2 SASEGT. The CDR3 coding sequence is TGTGCCAGCAGTGAGAACCGGGAGGAAAACACCATATATTTT. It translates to CASSENREENTIYF.

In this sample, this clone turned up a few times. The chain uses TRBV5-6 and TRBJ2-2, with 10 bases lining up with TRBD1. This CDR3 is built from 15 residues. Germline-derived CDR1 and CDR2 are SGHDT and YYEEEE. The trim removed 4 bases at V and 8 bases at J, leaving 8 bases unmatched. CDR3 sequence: CASSGPGTGVGELFF. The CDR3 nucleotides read TGTGCCAGCAGCGGACCCGGGACAGGGGTAGGGGAGCTGTTTTTT.

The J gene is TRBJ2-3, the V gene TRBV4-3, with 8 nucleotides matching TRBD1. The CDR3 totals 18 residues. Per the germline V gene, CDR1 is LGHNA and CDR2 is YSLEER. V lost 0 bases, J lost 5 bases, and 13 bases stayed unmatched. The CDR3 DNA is TGCGCCAGCAGCCAAGATGCGGCAGGGGGCGAGGGTGTAGATACGCAGTATTTT. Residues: CASSQDAAGGEGVDTQYF.

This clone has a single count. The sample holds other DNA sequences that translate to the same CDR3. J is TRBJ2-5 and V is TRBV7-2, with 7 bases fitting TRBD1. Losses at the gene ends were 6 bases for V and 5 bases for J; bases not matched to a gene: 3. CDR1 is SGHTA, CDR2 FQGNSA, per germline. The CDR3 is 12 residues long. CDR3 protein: CASSFRGETQYF. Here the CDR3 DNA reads TGTGCCAGCAGTTTCAGGGGGGAGACCCAGTACTTC.

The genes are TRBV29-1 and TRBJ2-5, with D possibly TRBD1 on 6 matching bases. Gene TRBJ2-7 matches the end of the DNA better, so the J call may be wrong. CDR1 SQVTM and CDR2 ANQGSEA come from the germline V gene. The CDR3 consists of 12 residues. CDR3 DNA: TGCAGCTTTCGCCGGGACACTCACGAGCAGTACTTC. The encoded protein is CSFRRDTHEQYF.

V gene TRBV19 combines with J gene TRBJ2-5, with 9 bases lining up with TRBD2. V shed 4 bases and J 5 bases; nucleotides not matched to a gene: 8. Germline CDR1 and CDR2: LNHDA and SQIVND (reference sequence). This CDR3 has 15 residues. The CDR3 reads CASSRWREGPETQYF. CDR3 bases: TGTGCCAGTAGTAGGTGGCGGGAGGGCCCCGAGACCCAGTACTTC.

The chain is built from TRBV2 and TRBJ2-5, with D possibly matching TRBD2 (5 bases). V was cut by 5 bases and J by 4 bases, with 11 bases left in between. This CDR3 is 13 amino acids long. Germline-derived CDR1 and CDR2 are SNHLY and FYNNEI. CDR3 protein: CASSTGRGETQYF. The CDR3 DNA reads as TGTGCCAGCAGTACCGGCCGGGGAGAGACCCAGTACTTC. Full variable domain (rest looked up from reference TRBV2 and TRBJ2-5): EPEVTQTPSHQVTQMGQEVILRCVPISNHLYFYWYRQILGQKVEFLVSFYNNEISEKSEIFDDQFSVERPDGSNFTLKIRSTKLEDSAMYFCASSTGRGETQYFGPGTRLLVL.

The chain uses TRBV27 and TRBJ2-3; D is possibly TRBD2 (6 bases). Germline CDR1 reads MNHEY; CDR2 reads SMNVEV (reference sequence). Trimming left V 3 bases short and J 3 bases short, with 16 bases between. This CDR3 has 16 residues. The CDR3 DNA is TGTGCCAGCAGTTTTCGGCCCATCGGGGGAACAGATACGCAGTATTTT. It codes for CASSFRPIGGTDTQYF.